The T cell receptor beta chain under discussion was sequenced for a study of blood T cell repertoires in COVID-19. Only in-frame clones appear in the TCRdb table, and some are missing; sequencing was by immunoSEQ multiplex PCR. The repertoire consists of 140,000 to 150,000 clones, with 88% occurring once and the leading ten covering approximately 1.8%. Germline-derived CDR1 and CDR2 are ENHRY and SYGVKD. This CDR3 has 11 residues. Between the trimmed V and J ends, which lost 8 bases and 1 base, there was a span of 6 bases. This clonotype was sampled from a man aged 70-80 years with acute or convalescent COVID-19. The rearrangement uses TRBV10-3 and TRBJ2-7; D may be TRBD1 (6 bases). The sequenced material came from peripheral blood. The CDR3 nucleotides read TGTGCCATCGGACAGTCCTACGAGCAGTACTTC. Amino acids: CAIGQSYEQYF.